Listed below are T cell receptor beta chains from one sample, sequenced in a study of regulatory T cells in long-lasting Graves disease. Each CDR3 protein is one row after TCRdb ran MiXCR on the multiplex PCR reads. In the table there are more than 400,000 distinct CDR3 sequences, roughly 17% of which are singletons. The sample was also reused in another study, on T cells in Graves' hyperthyroidism and ophthalmopathy.

The sample was peripheral blood mononuclear cells (PBMCs), taken at new diagnosis, from a patient treated with antithyroid drugs. The receptors here all came from a man aged 40-49 years with Graves disease. The CDR3 runs from the conserved cysteine through the conserved F or W. D genes are given only for firm matches. Expanded clones are given a class, and other clones once, few, many or no size at all.

DNA | CDR3 | V | size | D | J
TGTGCCAGCAGCCAACTCGTGGCGGGAGGTAACACCGGGGAGCTGTTTTTT | CASSQLVAGGNTGELFF | TRBV4-2 | few | TRBD2 | TRBJ2-2
TGTGCCAGCAGTCGGGACAGGGGGACGACCGGGGAGCTGTTTTTT | CASSRDRGTTGELFF | TRBV28 | . | TRBD1 | TRBJ2-2
TGCGCCAGCAGCCGTAAAGCGGGAAATGAGCAGTTCTTC | CASSRKAGNEQFF | TRBV5-1 | many | TRBD2 | TRBJ2-1
TGTGCCAGCCAAGTCTCTGTAGGGTATTTT | CASQVSVGYF | TRBV2 | many | . | TRBJ2-3
TGTGCCAGCTCAGAACACCAGGGGGCCGACACCGGGGAGCTGTTTTTT | CASSEHQGADTGELFF | TRBV18 | . | TRBD1 | TRBJ2-2
TGTGCCAGCAGCCAAGATCTCCCAGGGAGCTCTGGGGCCAACGTCCTGACTTTC | CASSQDLPGSSGANVLTF | TRBV3-1 | few | . | TRBJ2-6
TGTGCCAGCTGCCAACTAGCGGGAGTCGAGGCTGAGCAGTTCTTC | CASCQLAGVEAEQFF | TRBV6-2/TRBV6-3 | many | TRBD2 | TRBJ2-1
TGTGCCAGCAGCACTACGGGGCGTCCAGCAGATACGCAGTATTTT | CASSTTGRPADTQYF | TRBV6-2/TRBV6-3 | many | . | TRBJ2-3
TGTGCCAGCTCACCACCGGGCCTAGCGGGTCACACAGATACGCAGTATTTT | CASSPPGLAGHTDTQYF | TRBV18 | . | TRBD2 | TRBJ2-3
TGTGCCAGCAAAGAACAGAGGAACACCGGGGAGCTGTTTTTT | CASKEQRNTGELFF | TRBV2 | few | . | TRBJ2-2
TGTGCCAGCAGCCCCCCCGGGCGGCCCCAGCTAGCTTTCTTT | CASSPPGRPQLAFF | TRBV7-9 | few | . | TRBJ1-1
TGTGCCAGCAGCTCAATACTAGCGGGAGCGTACGAGCAGTACTTC | CASSSILAGAYEQYF | TRBV7-9 | many | TRBD2 | TRBJ2-7
TGTGCCAGCAGTTACCAGTGGGACAGGGGTCAGCCCCAGCATTTT | CASSYQWDRGQPQHF | TRBV6-5 | . | TRBD1 | TRBJ1-5
TGTGCCAGCAGTTCCGGGACTGTGGCCTCCTACAATGAGCAGTTCTTC | CASSSGTVASYNEQFF | TRBV2 | many | . | TRBJ2-1
TGTGCCAGTAGTGCCAGAGCAAACATGAACACTGAAGCTTTCTTT | CASSARANMNTEAFF | TRBV19 | few | . | TRBJ1-1
TGCAGTGCTAGAGATCTGGGGACCCCCAAAAACATTCAGTACTTC | CSARDLGTPKNIQYF | TRBV20-1 | many | . | TRBJ2-4
TGTGCCAGCAGCGCAGGACTAGCGGGAGCCCTAACCAAAGACTCGGGGGTATTCTTC | CASSAGLAGALTKDSGVFF | TRBV2 | many | TRBD2 | TRBJ2-1
TGTGCCTGGGGAACCAGCCGCTATGGCTACACCTTC | CAWGTSRYGYTF | TRBV30 | many | . | TRBJ1-2
TGTGCCAGCAGCCCGGACTTAGCGGGTGAGTTCTTC | CASSPDLAGEFF | TRBV3-1 | . | TRBD2 | TRBJ2-1
TGCAGTGGGGACAGGGAGCTCGGCGAGCAGTACTTC | CSGDRELGEQYF | TRBV20-1 | . | TRBD1 | TRBJ2-7
TGCGCCAGCAGTGAGTCGGCCCGCGGGGAGCTGTTTTTT | CASSESARGELFF | TRBV10-1 | . | . | TRBJ2-2
TGTGCCAGCAGTCGTGGGGGGGGCCAAAATGAGCAGTTCTTC | CASSRGGGQNEQFF | TRBV7-3 | once | . | TRBJ2-1
TGTGCCAGCAGTTACGGGACAGGAGGGAATTCACCCCTCCACTTT | CASSYGTGGNSPLHF | TRBV27 | many | TRBD1 | TRBJ1-6
TGCAGCGTTGAAGGCTCAGTTAAGAACACTGAAGCTTTCTTT | CSVEGSVKNTEAFF | TRBV29-1 | . | . | TRBJ1-1
TGCAGTGCGTCTCAGGGATCAGATACGCAGTATTTT | CSASQGSDTQYF | TRBV20-1 | many | . | TRBJ2-3
TGTGCCAGCAGTTTAACCGGGACTAGCGGGAGGGCCGGGGCAGATACGCAGTATTTT | CASSLTGTSGRAGADTQYF | TRBV27 | many | TRBD2 | TRBJ2-3
TGTGCCAGCAGTGATCTGCTAGCGGGAGGGAACAATGAGCAGTTCTTC | CASSDLLAGGNNEQFF | TRBV2 | . | TRBD2 | TRBJ2-1
TGTGCCAGCAGCGGACTAGCGGGTCTGTCGGCCGGGGAGCTGTTTTTT | CASSGLAGLSAGELFF | TRBV12-3/TRBV12-4 | . | TRBD2 | TRBJ2-2
TGCAGTGCTAGAGGACTAGCGGGAGGAGGGACGTCTGCCTACGAGCAGTACTTC | CSARGLAGGGTSAYEQYF | TRBV20-1 | . | TRBD2 | TRBJ2-7
TGTGCCAGCAGCTTGGGGCTAGCGGGAGTAGAACAAGAGACCCAGTACTTC | CASSLGLAGVEQETQYF | TRBV5-4 | . | TRBD2 | TRBJ2-5
TGCGCCAGCAGCCACCGGACCCCTGCCTACGAGCAGTACTTC | CASSHRTPAYEQYF | TRBV5-1 | few | . | TRBJ2-7
TGTGCCTGGAGTATTACCGGGACCTCCGAGGGGGGCTACACCTTC | CAWSITGTSEGGYTF | TRBV30 | many | . | TRBJ1-2
TGTGCCAGCAGTGACGAGCTGAGCTATGAGCAGTTCTTC | CASSDELSYEQFF | TRBV2 | many | . | TRBJ2-1